This T cell receptor beta chain stems from a study of shared clonotypes between healthy human individuals. Study findings and constraints: Inspection by rarefaction showed sorted-subset sequencing to be incomplete despite large depth. With four donors compared, 4.5% to 6.5% of naive CD4 clonotypes were shared. The authors sampled blood alone, and tissue repertoires likely differ.

Concerning this clone: Its target is not known.

The CDR3 runs to 13 residues. Germline lookup yields CDR1 SGHTA and CDR2 FQGNSA. V lost 1 base and J 10 bases, leaving 8 bases between the germline ends. An assay was performed, and its level was deep. The data were produced by immunoSEQ multiplex PCR, yet TCRdb's version contains in-frame clones alone and is incomplete. Here the sample spans more than 1 million clones, about 84% being singletons. This TCR was recovered from a man younger than 30 in good health. Some clones in this sample may be carry-over from other donors' samples. The J gene is TRBJ1-6, the V gene TRBV7-2, with D uncertain. The sequenced sample consisted of memory CD4+ T cells from PBMCs. Subset here: CD45RA-negative fraction. The CDR3 DNA sequence: TGTGCCAGCAGCTTAGGCGTGGGCTCACCCCTCCACTTT. As protein: CASSLGVGSPLHF.